This T cell receptor (beta chain) was sequenced in a study of T cells in localized non-small cell lung cancer. Germline CDR1 is LNHDA and CDR2 is SQIVND (reference sequence). V shed 7 bases, J shed 7 bases, and the junction held 7 bases outside the gene matches. This CDR3 is built from 13 residues. Method: immunoSEQ multiplex PCR; TCRdb's copy keeps in-frame clones and lacks some. This table holds roughly 72,000 clones, around 85% found once. The TCR was taken from a male donor at least 60 years old with stage III squamous cell lung carcinoma. Sequences were derived from peripheral blood, sampled before any cancer treatment. The chain combines TRBV19 with TRBJ1-5; 7 nucleotides match TRBD1. CDR3 sequence: CASTRDRDQPQHF. The DNA of the CDR3 is TGTGCCAGTACGCGAGACAGGGACCAGCCCCAGCATTTT.